Presented here are 24 T cell receptor beta chains from one specimen sequenced in a study of blood T cell repertoires in COVID-19. Data came from immunoSEQ multiplex PCR; TCRdb stores just in-frame clones and leaves some out. The table shows about 76,000 clones, with roughly 80% occurring only once. The material sequenced was peripheral blood. These receptors all stem from a human donor in a cohort sampled during active COVID-19.

This chain links TRBV5-1 with TRBJ1-6, with D unresolved. This CDR3 contains 15 residues. Germline-derived CDR1 and CDR2 are SGHRS and YFSETQ. Trimming took 4 bases from V and 5 from J, leaving 13 bases between them. Here the CDR3 reads CASSAAFRHNSPLHF. The CDR3 DNA is TGCGCCAGCAGCGCGGCGTTTCGGCATAATTCACCCCTCCACTTT.

The chain joins TRBV10-2 to TRBJ1-1, with a weak D call TRBD1 (6 bases). The CDR3 sequence is 16 residues long. Germline assignment: CDR1 WSHSY and CDR2 SAAADI. The germline V and J ends were trimmed by 5 bases and 3 bases, with 19 bases remaining between them. The CDR3 DNA follows: TGCGCCAGCAGTCCAATAAACTACAAGGGGGACACTGAAGCTTTCTTT. This translates into CASSPINYKGDTEAFF.

The rearrangement links TRBV5-1 to TRBJ1-1; D gene ambiguous. The V and J ends lost 7 bases and 1 base respectively, with 11 bases between them. CDR3 size: 13 residues. Per the germline V gene, CDR1 is SGHRS and CDR2 is YFSETQ. DNA of the CDR3: TGCGCCAGCCGGGAAACACCGAACACTGAAGCTTTCTTT. It is translated as CASRETPNTEAFF.

J is TRBJ1-2 and V is TRBV12-5; the match to TRBD1 covers 7 bases. V trimming: 7 bases; J trimming: 8 bases; junction bases outside the gene matches: 10. Germline V gene lookup returns CDR1 LGHNT and CDR2 FRNRAP. The CDR3 is 13 amino acids. The CDR3 spells CASANEGGRGYTF. CDR3 coding DNA: TGTGCTAGTGCCAACGAAGGGGGCCGGGGCTACACCTTC.

The rearrangement joins TRBV7-8 to TRBJ1-5, with TRBD1 identical over 12 bases. This CDR3 spans 15 amino acids. V gave up 5 bases and J gave up 6 bases; unmatched junction bases: 5. Germline V gene sequence: CDR1 SGHVS, CDR2 FQNEAQ. Written as DNA, the CDR3 is TGTGCCAGCAGCGCCGGGACAGGGGGCGGTCAGCCCCAGCATTTT. Protein: CASSAGTGGGQPQHF.

The chain is built from TRBV7-9 and TRBJ1-5; no clear D gene. The CDR3 sequence is 12 residues long. V was pared by 5 bases and J by 6 bases, with 8 bases between. Germline V CDR1 and CDR2: SEHNR, FQNEAQ (reference sequence). This CDR3 reads CASSPGSQPQHF. In nucleotides, the CDR3 is TGTGCCAGCAGCCCCGGTAGTCAGCCCCAGCATTTT.

This clone was detected only once. The chain recombines TRBV6-5 with TRBJ1-5; the match to TRBD1 covers 7 bases. The CDR3 runs to 15 residues. V lost 6 bases to trimming and J lost 2 bases; unmatched junction nucleotides: 7. Germline V gene lookup returns CDR1 MNHEY and CDR2 SVGAGI. The CDR3 DNA reads TGTGCCAGCAGACGACAGGGAGTCCGCAATCAGCCCCAGCATTTT. Its translation: CASRRQGVRNQPQHF.

This clone turned up a few times. The chain joins TRBV7-7 to TRBJ2-7, with 9 bases lining up with TRBD1. The germline V gene encodes CDR1 SSHAT and CDR2 FNYEAQ (reference sequence). This CDR3 contains 14 residues. Trimming at V came to 5 bases and at J to 5 bases, leaving 7 bases not matched to a gene. CDR3 protein: CASSKQGASDEQYF. Written as DNA, the CDR3 is TGTGCCAGCAGCAAACAGGGGGCATCGGACGAGCAGTACTTC.

The chain joins TRBV12-5 to TRBJ1-6, with TRBD1 matching over 7 bases. Trimming cost V 4 bases and J 9 bases; bases outside gene matches: 9. The germline CDR1 and CDR2 sequences are LGHNT and FRNRAP. This CDR3 comprises 15 residues. CDR3 nucleotide sequence: TGTGCTAGTGGTTCCCCCGGGAGGGGGCGTTCACCCCTCCACTTT. Translation gives CASGSPGRGRSPLHF.

This clone was counted many times. The rearrangement links TRBV3-1 (or the pseudogene TRBV3-2) to TRBJ1-3; a weak D match, TRBD1 (5 bases). The V end was cut by 5 bases, the J end by 4 bases, with 9 bases between. The CDR3 spans 13 residues. Per the germline V gene, CDR1 is LGHDT and CDR2 is YNNKEL (reference sequence). CDR3 DNA sequence: TGTGCCAGCAGCAGGGGATGGGGAAACACCATATATTTT. Residues: CASSRGWGNTIYF.

The V call is TRBV5-1, the J call TRBJ1-2, with D possibly being TRBD1 (5 bases). The V and J ends lost 3 bases and 4 bases respectively, with 16 bases between them. Germline loops: CDR1 SGHRS, CDR2 YFSETQ. The CDR3 is 15 residues long. Here the CDR3 reads CASSSATDFFYGYTF. CDR3 nucleotide sequence: TGCGCCAGCAGCTCGGCGACAGACTTTTTCTATGGCTACACCTTC.

V usage is TRBV10-2 and J usage is TRBJ2-7; 14 bases agree with TRBD2. Germline V gene lookup returns CDR1 WSHSY and CDR2 SAAADI. The CDR3 runs 16 residues. V shed 6 bases and J 2 bases; nucleotides not matched to a gene: 6. The chain's CDR3 is CASRTSGGAGAYEQYF. CDR3 bases: TGCGCCAGCAGGACTAGCGGGGGGGCCGGGGCCTACGAGCAGTACTTC.

The chain joins TRBV13 to TRBJ1-1; 11 positions agree with TRBD1. The junction had 11 bases not matched to a gene; V was cut back by 5 bases and J by 3 bases. The CDR3 is made up of 17 amino acids. From germline, CDR1 is PRHDT and CDR2 FYEKMQ (reference sequence). CDR3 amino acids: CASSPEGDRGYYTEAFF. CDR3 in DNA: TGTGCCAGCAGCCCAGAAGGGGACAGGGGGTATTACACTGAAGCTTTCTTT.

The rearrangement uses TRBV11-1 and TRBJ1-1, with no clear D. The CDR3 is 12 residues long. Per germline, CDR1 SGHAT and CDR2 FQDESV (reference sequence). V lost 6 bases, J lost 4 bases, and 9 bases lay in between. CDR3 in amino acids: CASSWGGTEAFF. CDR3 nucleotide sequence: TGTGCCAGCAGTTGGGGAGGCACTGAAGCTTTCTTT.

This clone occurred a few times. The rearrangement joins TRBV29-1 to TRBJ2-7; tentatively, D is TRBD1 (6 bases). The CDR3 is 12 amino acids. The germline V gene has CDR1 SQVTM and CDR2 ANQGSEA. Trimming stripped 5 bases from V and 0 bases from J, with 8 bases between. The CDR3 nucleotides read TGCAGCGTTCAGGGGAGCTCCTACGAGCAGTACTTC. It specifies CSVQGSSYEQYF.

This clone occurred a few times. The chain combines TRBV5-1 with TRBJ1-6; D not certain. The CDR3 runs 14 residues. Germline loops: CDR1 SGHRS, CDR2 YFSETQ. V lost 0 bases to trimming and J lost 8 bases, with 9 bases between them. CDR3 DNA: TGCGCCAGCAGCTTGGGAGGGTCCGATTCACCCCTCCACTTT. Translating gives CASSLGGSDSPLHF.

The V call is TRBV28, the J call TRBJ2-1, with 8 bases lining up with TRBD1. J was trimmed by 0 bases and V by 2 bases; bases with no gene match: 9. CDR1 MDHEN and CDR2 SYDVKM come from the germline V gene. The CDR3 runs 18 residues. The CDR3 here is CASSLPRDRKSSYNEQFF. The CDR3 DNA sequence: TGTGCCAGCAGTTTACCCCGGGACAGGAAGAGCTCCTACAATGAGCAGTTCTTC.

The rearrangement uses TRBV15 and TRBJ2-6, with 7 bases lining up with TRBD1. Germline V gene sequence: CDR1 LNHNV, CDR2 YYDKDF (reference sequence). V was clipped by 0 bases and J by 0 bases; unmatched bases: 5. The CDR3 consists of 18 residues. This CDR3 is CATSRDKGQSSGANVLTF. The CDR3 bases are TGTGCCACCAGCAGAGATAAGGGACAGAGCTCTGGGGCCAACGTCCTGACTTTC. Full variable domain (outside the CDR3, taken from reference TRBV15 and TRBJ2-6): DAMVIQNPRYQVTQFGKPVTLSCSQTLNHNVMYWYQQKSSQAPKLLFHYYDKDFNNEADTPDNFQSRRPNTSFCFLDIRSPGLGDTAMYLCATSRDKGQSSGANVLTFGAGSRLTVL.

CDR3 nucleotide sequence: TGTGCCAGCAGACAACTCAAGGGTAGGCAGGGAACCTACGAGCAGTACTTC. It is translated as CASRQLKGRQGTYEQYF. V and J are TRBV11-2 and TRBJ2-7, with D possibly matching TRBD1 (5 bases). The V and J ends lost 6 bases and 2 bases respectively, with 23 bases between them. Germline V gene data show CDR1 as SGHAT and CDR2 as FQNNGV. The CDR3 length is 17 residues.

The gene calls are TRBV18 and TRBJ2-7; D remains unclear. The CDR3 loop spans 15 amino acids. With 3 bases removed from V and 7 bases from J, the gap between germline ends came to 19 bases. The germline gives CDR1 KGHSH, CDR2 LQKENI. The CDR3, as DNA: TGTGCCAGCTCACCCCTTGTGTACCCCAGGAATGAGCAGTACTTC. Protein: CASSPLVYPRNEQYF.

This clone occurred once. V is TRBV30 and J is TRBJ1-3, with 7 bases lining up with TRBD1. The CDR3 spans 20 residues. Trimming took 1 base from V and 0 from J; bases not matched to a gene: 18. Germline CDR1 GTSNPN, CDR2 SVGIG (reference sequence). CDR3 residues: CAWSDTGTASLWSSGNTIYF. In DNA, the CDR3 is TGTGCCTGGAGTGACACCGGGACAGCCTCCCTTTGGAGCTCTGGAAACACCATATATTTT.

The chain combines TRBV3-1 (or the pseudogene TRBV3-2) with TRBJ1-6; a weak D match, TRBD1 (5 bases). Germline V gene data show CDR1 as LGHDT and CDR2 as YNNKEL (reference sequence). The CDR3 consists of 16 residues. V lost 1 base, J lost 2 bases, and 9 bases lay in between. Here the CDR3 DNA reads TGTGCCAGCAGCCAAGCGGGGGGAACCTATAATTCACCCCTCCACTTT. As protein: CASSQAGGTYNSPLHF.

V and J are TRBV11-2 and TRBJ2-2, with a weak D call TRBD1 (6 bases). Germline V lookup: CDR1 SGHAT, CDR2 FQNNGV. The CDR3 consists of 18 residues. The V gene lost 0 bases and the J gene lost 0 bases, with 14 bases spanning the gap. The CDR3 sequence is CASSLEGQGSANTGELFF. CDR3 DNA sequence: TGTGCCAGCAGCTTAGAGGGGCAGGGGTCCGCGAACACCGGGGAGCTGTTTTTT.

V usage is TRBV5-6 and J usage is TRBJ2-2; D not resolved. The CDR3 has 13 residues. Germline assignment: CDR1 SGHDT and CDR2 YYEEEE. V gave up 1 base and J gave up 4 bases, with 5 bases separating them. The CDR3 sequence is CASSLFLTGELFF. The CDR3 bases are TGTGCCAGCAGCTTGTTCCTCACCGGGGAGCTGTTTTTT.